This record concerns one T cell receptor (beta chain) sequence. The junction shows a germline mismatch at one end, possibly a read error. The data belong to a study of blood T cell repertoires in COVID-19. Turning to the study itself: Whether acute or convalescent, the COVID-19 samples came from the United States, Italy and Spain.

From germline, CDR1 is SEHNR and CDR2 FQNEAQ (reference sequence). The CDR3 is 11 amino acids. Authors' data handling: Nucleated cell counts were estimated from reference gene primer amplification. Generated by immunoSEQ multiplex PCR, the TCRdb table keeps only in-frame clones and is missing some. Clonal size and the V and J genes are those of that table, whereas D and trimming came from the DNA. Of over 150,000 clones in the sample, more than 85% were seen once. Participant-given clinical history determined each cohort assignment. Among Cohort 3 donors, those recovered had two negative PCRs, clearance, or symptom resolution.

The chain links TRBV7-9 to TRBJ2-7; 7 bases match TRBD2. Sample: PBMCs or T cells enriched from blood (not recorded which). The clonotype comes from a woman aged 50 to 60 who had recovered from COVID-19. CDR3 residues: CASSLGTSEDF. The CDR3 DNA sequence: TGTGCCAGCAGCTTAGGAACTAGCGAGGACTTC.